What follows describes a single TCR beta chain. Original analysis: Researchers report that nucleated cell counts were estimated from reference gene primer amplification. Repertoires were generated with immunoSEQ multiplex PCR, while TCRdb's copy carries only in-frame clones and drops some. Clonal size and the V and J genes are those of that table, whereas D and trimming came from the DNA. The repertoire holds roughly 570,000 clones, with roughly nine tenths as singletons. These data originate in a study of blood T cell repertoires in COVID-19. Study details: Acute and convalescent COVID-19 specimens originated in the United States, Italy and Spain.

Germline assignment: CDR1 MDHEN and CDR2 SYDVKM. V lost 3 bases and J lost 6, with 14 bases in between. This CDR3 has 14 amino acids. The gene calls are TRBV28 and TRBJ1-2; D not resolved. What was sequenced was peripheral blood. The origin of this receptor is a woman aged 45-59 years with COVID-19, enrolled during active disease. The CDR3 spells CASSFRSHRDGYTF. The CDR3 nucleotides read TGTGCCAGCAGTTTCCGGAGCCACCGGGATGGCTACACCTTC.